This T cell receptor beta chain was documented in a study of blood T cell repertoires in COVID-19. The CDR3 loop spans 13 amino acids. Deletions cut 2 bases from V and 4 bases from J, with 6 bases between. The germline CDR1 and CDR2 sequences are MRHNA and SNTAGT. Original handling: The authors estimated nucleated cell counts from reference gene primer amplification. The data were produced by immunoSEQ multiplex PCR, yet TCRdb's version contains in-frame clones alone and is incomplete. V and J calls and clone size are copied from that table; D and trimming were computed from the DNA. The repertoire includes 180,000 or so clones, about 80% of them detected once, and over 13% sits in the top ten.

The V call is TRBV6-4, the J call TRBJ2-1; D not certain. The origin of this receptor is a man aged 55 to 70 who had been exposed to COVID-19. The specimen was PBMCs or T cells enriched from blood (not recorded which). CDR3 nucleotide sequence: TGTGCCAGCAGTGACCTACCGTACAATGAGCAGTTCTTC. It encodes CASSDLPYNEQFF.